The clone carrying this T cell receptor beta chain was seen just once. What it recognizes is unknown. At the DNA level, this CDR3 is encoded by other sequences in the same sample as well. CD45RA-negative memory and CD45RA+ naive subsets were split from the CD4+ cells. This CDR3 is built from 12 residues. Trimming stripped 4 bases from V and 7 bases from J, with 7 bases between. CDR1 is MNHEY and CDR2 is SMNVEV in the germline V gene (reference sequence). Clones were sequenced by immunoSEQ multiplex PCR, and TCRdb holds only the in-frame ones, with some missing. Of roughly 2.5 million clones listed, approximately 90% are singletons. This sample stems from a study of shared clonotypes between healthy human individuals. Study results and limitations: Generation probabilities of non-shared clonotypes were lower (relative to those shared by all four donors).

This chain links TRBV27 with TRBJ1-4, with D hard to call. The sequence came from a man in his late teens or twenties in good health. Sample: naive CD4+ T cells sorted from blood. Subset specified: CD45RA+ positively selected. Written as DNA, the CDR3 is TGTGCCAGCAGTTCCCTTGGTGAAAAACTGTTTTTT. This codes for CASSSLGEKLFF.